Shown below are 29 T cell receptor beta chains from a single sample sequenced in a study of shared clonotypes between healthy human individuals. TCRdb's copy holds only in-frame clones and misses some; the assay was immunoSEQ multiplex PCR. The profile covers more than 2 million clones, with more than 90% appearing a single time and about 0.13% taken by the ten largest. Material for sequencing was naive CD4+ T cells sorted from blood. The sample's subset: CD45RA+ positively selected. The receptor source for this set is a man aged 18 to 30 in good health.

The chain combines TRBV6-1 with TRBJ1-5; D unclear. Trimming removed 2 bases from V and 0 bases from J, with 5 bases in between. The V gene's germline CDR1 is MNHNS and CDR2 SASEGT. This CDR3 has 14 amino acids. The CDR3 loop reads CASSENDSNQPQHF. The CDR3 coding sequence is TGTGCCAGCAGTGAAAATGATAGCAATCAGCCCCAGCATTTT.

The V and J genes are TRBV5-1 and TRBJ1-2; possible D gene TRBD1, 5 bases. Germline V gene data show CDR1 as SGHRS and CDR2 as YFSETQ. The CDR3 extends over 14 amino acids. Trimming removed 4 bases from V and 4 bases from J, with 14 bases in between. CDR3 region: CASSSPGPAYGYTF. The CDR3 DNA is TGCGCCAGCAGCAGTCCGGGACCGGCCTATGGCTACACCTTC.

As concerns this clone: The same CDR3 arises from other DNA sequences in this sample as well. This chain connects TRBV5-1 to TRBJ1-1, with no clear D. The germline V gene has CDR1 SGHRS and CDR2 YFSETQ. There are 13 residues in the CDR3. Deletions cut 0 bases from V and 3 bases from J, with 6 bases between. The CDR3 DNA is TGCGCCAGCAGCTTGGAGGTTTACACTGAAGCTTTCTTT. It is translated as CASSLEVYTEAFF.

The chain links TRBV5-8 to TRBJ1-3; D not resolved. The length of the CDR3 is 17 residues. Germline V gene sequence: CDR1 SGHTS, CDR2 YDEGEE. Deletions cut 4 bases from V and 0 bases from J, with 17 bases between. This CDR3 is CASSPSARSLSGNTIYF. The CDR3 DNA follows: TGTGCCAGCAGCCCCTCTGCCCGTTCTCTCTCTGGAAACACCATATATTTT.

This chain links TRBV6-1 with TRBJ2-2; the D gene could be TRBD1 or TRBD2 (5 bases each). Trimming stripped 6 bases from V and 0 bases from J, with 8 bases between. Germline assignment: CDR1 MNHNS and CDR2 SASEGT. The CDR3 is made up of 14 amino acids. The CDR3 DNA sequence: TGTGCCAGCAGCCAGGGACCGAACACCGGGGAGCTGTTTTTT. It translates to CASSQGPNTGELFF.

This chain joins TRBV6-6 and TRBJ1-2; no clear D gene. The V and J ends lost 8 bases and 3 bases respectively, with 16 bases between them. The length of the CDR3 is 14 residues. The germline gives CDR1 MNHNY, CDR2 SVGAGI (reference sequence). CDR3 protein: CASVSISGYYGYTF. The CDR3 coding sequence is TGTGCCAGCGTATCGATATCAGGATACTATGGCTACACCTTC.

The chain uses TRBV11-3 and TRBJ2-1, with TRBD2 matching over 13 bases. J lost 9 bases, V lost 6 bases, and 8 bases had no gene match. From germline, CDR1 is SGHNT and CDR2 YENEEA. CDR3 size: 15 residues. The CDR3 bases are TGTGCCAGCAGACAGACTAGCGGGGGGCCGGGTGAGCAGTTCTTC. Its translation is CASRQTSGGPGEQFF.

The chain recombines TRBV13 with TRBJ1-3; D perhaps matches TRBD1 (6 bases). The CDR3 sequence is 16 residues long. CDR1 PRHDT and CDR2 FYEKMQ come from the germline V gene (reference sequence). Trimming took 5 bases from V and 0 from J, leaving 14 bases between them. The CDR3 nucleotides read TGTGCCAGCAGCAAACAGGGACTGAACTCTGGAAACACCATATATTTT. This codes for CASSKQGLNSGNTIYF. Using reference TRBV13 and TRBJ1-3 for the parts outside the CDR3, the full variable domain is AAGVIQSPRHLIKEKRETATLKCYPIPRHDTVYWYQQGPGQDPQFLISFYEKMQSDKGSIPDRFSAQQFSDYHSELNMSSLELGDSALYFCASSKQGLNSGNTIYFGEGSWLTVV.

V and J are TRBV11-2 and TRBJ2-4; D gene ambiguous. Germline V lookup: CDR1 SGHAT, CDR2 FQNNGV. This CDR3 is 11 amino acids long. V lost 4 bases and J lost 10, with 8 bases in between. The CDR3 here is CASSSERIQYF. The CDR3, as DNA: TGTGCCAGCAGCTCTGAACGTATTCAGTACTTC.

The V and J genes are TRBV28 and TRBJ2-2; D is unresolved. The V gene's germline CDR1 is MDHEN and CDR2 SYDVKM. The CDR3 is 12 amino acids. V gave up 7 bases and J gave up 2 bases, with 5 bases separating them. In DNA, the CDR3 is TGTGCCAGCATTGAAAACACCGGGGAGCTGTTTTTT. Translating it yields CASIENTGELFF.

The gene calls are TRBV30 and TRBJ1-4; D unclear. CDR3 length equals 12 residues. CDR1 GTSNPN and CDR2 SVGIG come from the germline V gene (reference sequence). V lost 0 bases and J 12 bases, leaving 11 bases between the germline ends. CDR3 loop: CAWSVVTDELFF. The CDR3 DNA reads TGTGCCTGGAGTGTGGTGACTGACGAACTGTTTTTT.

This chain connects TRBV5-1 to TRBJ2-5; D is perhaps TRBD2 (5 bases). V was pared by 5 bases and J by 5 bases, with 16 bases between. Germline lookup yields CDR1 SGHRS and CDR2 YFSETQ. The CDR3 is made up of 14 amino acids. For the CDR3, the DNA is TGCGCCAGCAGTTCCGGGAACCTCGGGGAGACCCAGTACTTC. Residues: CASSSGNLGETQYF.

The sample holds one count of this clone. The chain couples TRBV15 to TRBJ2-3; perhaps TRBD1 as D (6 bases). V was shortened by 0 bases and J by 1 base, with 11 bases between the two germline ends. CDR1 and CDR2 (germline): LNHNV, YYDKDF (reference sequence). The CDR3 is 16 residues long. CDR3 sequence: CATSRDMGAGTDTQYF. Written as DNA, the CDR3 is TGTGCCACCAGCAGAGATATGGGGGCCGGCACAGATACGCAGTATTTT.

The CDR3: CASSYQGTPYNEQFF. CDR3 coding DNA: TGTGCCAGCAGTTACCAAGGGACTCCGTACAATGAGCAGTTCTTC. This sequence joins TRBV6-5 and TRBJ2-1; D might be TRBD2 (6 bases). Deletions cut 2 bases from V and 4 bases from J, with 12 bases between. The CDR3 runs to 15 residues. In germline, CDR1 is MNHEY, CDR2 SVGAGI.

The rearrangement joins TRBV7-3 to TRBJ2-2; 12 positions agree with TRBD2. The V segment lost 4 bases and the J segment 7 bases; nucleotides outside the gene matches: 10. This CDR3 region has 17 residues. The germline V gene has CDR1 SGHTA and CDR2 FQGTGA. In nucleotides, the CDR3 is TGTGCCAGCAGCTCCCCGCGGACTAGCGGGGTTGGCGGGGAGCTGTTTTTT. Protein sequence: CASSSPRTSGVGGELFF.

This chain uses TRBV10-3 with TRBJ2-7, with 10 bases identical to TRBD1. After removal of 4 bases from V and 6 bases from J, the junction contained 9 bases not matched to a gene. The CDR3 totals 15 residues. Germline CDR1 and CDR2: ENHRY and SYGVKD. CDR3 amino acids: CAISGTGTGVGEQYF. The CDR3 DNA sequence: TGTGCCATCAGTGGTACCGGGACAGGGGTTGGCGAGCAGTACTTC.

The CDR3 here is CASSPSESGDNQPQHF. The CDR3 DNA sequence: TGTGCCAGCTCACCATCGGAGTCGGGGGATAATCAGCCCCAGCATTTT. The genes are TRBV18 and TRBJ1-5; a weak D match, TRBD1 (5 bases). Germline CDR1 is KGHSH and CDR2 is LQKENI. Trimming stripped 2 bases from V and 4 bases from J, with 15 bases between. CDR3 size: 16 residues.

The gene calls are TRBV27 and TRBJ1-2, with 10 bases matching TRBD1. The CDR3 contains 17 residues. Trimming removed 0 bases from V and 0 bases from J; junction bases left unmatched: 4. Germline V lookup: CDR1 MNHEY, CDR2 SMNVEV (reference sequence). CDR3: CASSLSRQGASNYGYTF. CDR3 coding DNA: TGTGCCAGCAGTTTATCGAGACAGGGGGCCTCTAACTATGGCTACACCTTC.

The genes are TRBV27 and TRBJ2-7; 10 nucleotides line up with TRBD2. The CDR3 extends over 16 amino acids. Per germline, CDR1 MNHEY and CDR2 SMNVEV (reference sequence). Trimming at V came to 8 bases and at J to 4 bases, leaving 14 bases not matched to a gene. The CDR3 coding sequence is TGTGCCAGCGGAAAGGGGGCTAGCGGGAGTTTTTACGAGCAGTACTTC. Encoded protein: CASGKGASGSFYEQYF.

The chain has TRBV23-1 and TRBJ1-1; D possibly corresponds to TRBD1 (5 bases). TRBV23-1 carries the ORF label, with uncertain function. CDR3 size: 15 residues. Trimming left V 2 bases short and J 0 bases short, with 10 bases between. The CDR3 region is CASSQPGLLNTEAFF. The CDR3 region has the DNA TGCGCCAGCAGTCAACCGGGACTTTTGAACACTGAAGCTTTCTTT.

The V call is TRBV5-1, the J call TRBJ1-4; 8 nucleotides align to TRBD1. The junction had 3 bases not matched to a gene; V was cut back by 5 bases and J by 0 bases. CDR1 is SGHRS, CDR2 YFSETQ, per germline. CDR3 length equals 15 residues. CDR3 amino acids: CASRTGDSTNEKLFF. CDR3 DNA: TGCGCCAGCAGGACAGGGGATTCAACTAATGAAAAACTGTTTTTT.

The chain uses TRBV9 and TRBJ2-7; D assignment may be TRBD1 or TRBD2 (5 bases each). This CDR3 is built from 12 residues. The V gene's germline CDR1 is SGDLS and CDR2 YYNGEE. The ends were cut back, 0 bases at V and 6 bases at J, with 7 bases in the middle. This chain's CDR3 is CASSVGGTEQYF. For the CDR3, the DNA is TGTGCCAGCAGCGTAGGGGGGACCGAGCAGTACTTC.

The CDR3 loop is CASSPPGDYEKLFF. CDR3 in DNA: TGTGCCAGCTCACCGCCCGGGGATTATGAAAAACTGTTTTTT. The gene calls are TRBV18 and TRBJ1-4, with D hard to call. CDR1 is KGHSH and CDR2 is LQKENI in the germline V gene. This CDR3 has 14 amino acids. V lost 3 bases and J 6 bases, leaving 11 bases between the germline ends. The whole variable domain, filled in from reference TRBV18 and TRBJ1-4, reads NAGVMQNPRHLVRRRGQEARLRCSPMKGHSHVYWYRQLPEEGLKFMVYLQKENIIDESGMPKERFSAEFPKEGPSILRIQQVVRGDSAAYFCASSPPGDYEKLFFGSGTQLSVL.

The rearrangement joins TRBV6-1 to TRBJ2-7, with D unclear. Trimming stripped 5 bases from V and 7 bases from J, with 18 bases between. Germline lookup yields CDR1 MNHNS and CDR2 SASEGT. This CDR3 region has 14 residues. The CDR3 loop reads CASSPVVRGVEQYF. The CDR3 coding sequence is TGTGCCAGCAGTCCCGTAGTCCGTGGGGTGGAGCAGTACTTC.

The V call is TRBV5-1, the J call TRBJ2-1; perhaps TRBD2 as D (6 bases). Deletions cut 2 bases from V and 1 base from J, with 13 bases between. Germline loops: CDR1 SGHRS, CDR2 YFSETQ. This CDR3 comprises 16 residues. The DNA of the CDR3 is TGCGCCAGCAGCTTTTCTCCGGGGGAATCCTACAATGAGCAGTTCTTC. It encodes CASSFSPGESYNEQFF.

CDR3 sequence reads: CASSFLQETQYF. CDR3 nucleotide sequence: TGTGCCAGCAGCTTCCTACAAGAGACCCAGTACTTC. This chain connects TRBV5-8 to TRBJ2-5; no clear D. This CDR3 contains 12 residues. V lost 2 bases and J 2 bases, leaving 4 bases between the germline ends. In germline, CDR1 is SGHTS, CDR2 YDEGEE.

V is TRBV5-1 and J is TRBJ2-2; the match to TRBD2 covers 8 bases. The CDR3 consists of 17 residues. Germline CDR1 reads SGHRS; CDR2 reads YFSETQ. V shed 0 bases and J 1 base; nucleotides not matched to a gene: 5. CDR3 sequence: CASSLVASGQNTGELFF. CDR3 nucleotides: TGCGCCAGCAGCTTGGTGGCTAGCGGGCAGAACACCGGGGAGCTGTTTTTT.

This clone was detected only once. The rearrangement links TRBV27 to TRBJ1-2, with a possible D match to TRBD1 (5 bases). Germline CDR1 MNHEY, CDR2 SMNVEV (reference sequence). CDR3 length: 14 residues. The V and J ends lost 2 bases and 5 bases respectively, with 12 bases between them. CDR3 in amino acids: CASSLKREGYGYTF. CDR3 sequence (DNA): TGTGCCAGCAGTTTAAAGAGGGAGGGGTATGGCTACACCTTC.

Comments on this clone: The same CDR3 is also encoded by other DNA sequences in this sample. The rearrangement joins TRBV7-2 to TRBJ2-7, with TRBD1 identical over 9 bases. Unmatched junction bases numbered 7, after V lost 5 bases and J lost 2 bases. In germline, CDR1 is SGHTA, CDR2 FQGNSA. The CDR3 runs 15 residues. CDR3 protein: CASSLTGTGTYEQYF. The CDR3 DNA sequence: TGTGCCAGCAGCCTTACCGGGACAGGGACCTACGAGCAGTACTTC. Full variable domain (rest looked up from reference TRBV7-2 and TRBJ2-7): GAGVSQSPSNKVTEKGKDVELRCDPISGHTALYWYRQSLGQGLEFLIYFQGNSAPDKSGLPSDRFSAERTGGSVSTLTIQRTQQEDSAVYLCASSLTGTGTYEQYFGPGTRLTVT.